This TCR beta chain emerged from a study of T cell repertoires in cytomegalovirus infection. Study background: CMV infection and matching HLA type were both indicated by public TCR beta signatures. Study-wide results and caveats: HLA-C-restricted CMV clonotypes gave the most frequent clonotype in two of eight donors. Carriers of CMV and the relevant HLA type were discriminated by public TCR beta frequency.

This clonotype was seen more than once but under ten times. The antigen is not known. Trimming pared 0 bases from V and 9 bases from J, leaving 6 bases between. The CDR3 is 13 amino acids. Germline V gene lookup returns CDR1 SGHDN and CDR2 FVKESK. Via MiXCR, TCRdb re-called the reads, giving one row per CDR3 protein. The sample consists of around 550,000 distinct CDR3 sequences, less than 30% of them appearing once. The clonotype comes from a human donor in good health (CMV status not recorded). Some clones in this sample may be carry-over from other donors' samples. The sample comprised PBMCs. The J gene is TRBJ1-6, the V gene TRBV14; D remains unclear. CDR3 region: CASSQDMGSPLHF. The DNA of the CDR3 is TGTGCCAGCAGCCAAGATATGGGTTCACCCCTCCACTTT. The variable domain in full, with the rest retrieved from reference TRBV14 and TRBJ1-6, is EAGVTQFPSHSVIEKGQTVTLRCDPISGHDNLYWYRRVMGKEIKFLLHFVKESKQDESGMPNNRFLAERTGGTYSTLKVQPAELEDSGVYFCASSQDMGSPLHFGNGTRLTVT.